This is a list of T cell receptor beta chains from one sample in a study of blood T cell repertoires in COVID-19. Sequencing was performed with immunoSEQ multiplex PCR; in TCRdb, only in-frame clones are kept and a portion is missing. Of over 150,000 clones in the sample, around 84% are singletons; the top ten hold around 1.7%. The sequenced sample consisted of peripheral blood. Receptors originate from a man older than 75 with acute or convalescent COVID-19. CDR3s include the opening cysteine and the closing phenylalanine or tryptophan. The order of the fields is clone size, J gene, V gene, D gene, CDR3 protein, CDR3 DNA. A D gene is named only where the DNA matches it firmly. Expanded clones get a size class; other rows say once, few or many, or leave the size out.

clone_size: few
j_call: TRBJ1-5
v_call: TRBV27
d_call: NA
cdr3_aa: CASSPRGSNQPQHF
cdr3_nt: TGTGCCAGCAGCCCCAGGGGCAGCAATCAGCCCCAGCATTTT

clone_size: NA
j_call: TRBJ1-1
v_call: TRBV6-5
d_call: NA
cdr3_aa: CASSYGSSGRRAEAFF
cdr3_nt: TGTGCCAGCAGTTACGGTTCGTCAGGGAGGAGGGCTGAAGCTTTCTTT

clone_size: NA
j_call: TRBJ1-5
v_call: TRBV2
d_call: NA
cdr3_aa: CASSAGMNNQPQHF
cdr3_nt: TGTGCCAGCAGTGCCGGGATGAACAATCAGCCCCAGCATTTT

clone_size: NA
j_call: TRBJ2-2
v_call: TRBV10-1
d_call: TRBD1
cdr3_aa: CASSESMGQGFYTGELFF
cdr3_nt: TGCGCCAGCAGTGAGTCTATGGGACAGGGCTTTTACACCGGGGAGCTGTTTTTT

clone_size: NA
j_call: TRBJ2-2
v_call: TRBV29-1
d_call: NA
cdr3_aa: CSVPGVLGAAGELFF
cdr3_nt: TGCAGCGTGCCAGGAGTGTTGGGGGCGGCCGGGGAGCTGTTTTTT

clone_size: NA
j_call: TRBJ1-5
v_call: TRBV6-1
d_call: NA
cdr3_aa: CASSEQVYGNQPQHF
cdr3_nt: TGTGCCAGCAGTGAACAGGTCTACGGCAATCAGCCCCAGCATTTT

clone_size: few
j_call: TRBJ1-3
v_call: TRBV28
d_call: TRBD1
cdr3_aa: CASSSDRSSGNTIYF
cdr3_nt: TGTGCCAGCAGTTCGGACAGGTCCTCTGGAAACACCATATATTTT

clone_size: NA
j_call: TRBJ2-2
v_call: TRBV5-6
d_call: TRBD2
cdr3_aa: CASSLNGGGRTGELFF
cdr3_nt: TGTGCCAGCAGCTTGAACGGCGGGGGGAGGACCGGGGAGCTGTTTTTT

clone_size: NA
j_call: TRBJ1-5
v_call: TRBV2
d_call: NA
cdr3_aa: CASSEIRLQGPQHF
cdr3_nt: TGTGCCAGCAGTGAAATCCGCCTGCAGGGGCCCCAGCATTTT

clone_size: NA
j_call: TRBJ2-7
v_call: TRBV6-5
d_call: NA
cdr3_aa: CASRPAGQLNYEQYF
cdr3_nt: TGTGCCAGCAGACCTGCGGGACAGTTGAACTACGAGCAGTACTTC

clone_size: NA
j_call: TRBJ2-5
v_call: TRBV7-2
d_call: NA
cdr3_aa: CASSSTGRETQYF
cdr3_nt: TGTGCCAGCAGCTCTACAGGCCGGGAGACCCAGTACTTC

clone_size: NA
j_call: TRBJ1-3
v_call: TRBV7-2
d_call: NA
cdr3_aa: CASSLYTGNTIYF
cdr3_nt: TGTGCCAGCAGCTTGTACACTGGAAACACCATATATTTT

clone_size: once
j_call: TRBJ2-1
v_call: TRBV12-3/TRBV12-4
d_call: TRBD2
cdr3_aa: CAIKRGDYNEQFF
cdr3_nt: TGTGCCATCAAGCGGGGGGACTACAATGAGCAGTTCTTC

clone_size: few
j_call: TRBJ2-1
v_call: TRBV6-6
d_call: TRBD1
cdr3_aa: CASTIRQGPFFGEQFF
cdr3_nt: TGTGCCAGCACAATAAGACAGGGGCCGTTTTTCGGGGAGCAGTTCTTC

clone_size: NA
j_call: TRBJ2-6
v_call: TRBV24-1
d_call: TRBD2
cdr3_aa: CATSDSLAGGSGANVLTF
cdr3_nt: TGTGCCACCAGTGATTCCCTAGCGGGGGGCTCTGGGGCCAACGTCCTGACTTTC

clone_size: NA
j_call: TRBJ1-3
v_call: TRBV19
d_call: TRBD1
cdr3_aa: CASSPGGPPGNTIYF
cdr3_nt: TGTGCCAGTAGTCCAGGGGGCCCCCCTGGAAACACCATATATTTT

clone_size: NA
j_call: TRBJ2-3
v_call: TRBV4-3
d_call: TRBD2
cdr3_aa: CASSQDGSSGGETGTDTQYF
cdr3_nt: TGCGCCAGCAGCCAAGACGGTAGTAGCGGGGGGGAGACTGGCACAGATACACAGTATTTT

clone_size: few
j_call: TRBJ1-2
v_call: TRBV19
d_call: NA
cdr3_aa: CASSIVTGPSGYTF
cdr3_nt: TGTGCCAGTAGTATAGTGACAGGCCCCTCTGGCTACACCTTC

clone_size: NA
j_call: TRBJ1-4
v_call: TRBV18
d_call: TRBD1
cdr3_aa: CASSPPSQGAEKLFF
cdr3_nt: TGTGCCAGCTCACCACCATCACAGGGGGCTGAAAAACTGTTTTTT

clone_size: few
j_call: TRBJ2-7
v_call: TRBV4-3
d_call: TRBD1
cdr3_aa: CASSQEYWGTVPSGEQYF
cdr3_nt: TGCGCCAGCAGCCAAGAATATTGGGGGACAGTCCCTTCTGGGGAGCAGTACTTC

clone_size: NA
j_call: TRBJ2-7
v_call: TRBV11-3
d_call: TRBD2
cdr3_aa: CASSLGRLAGPAEQYF
cdr3_nt: TGTGCCAGCAGCTTAGGGAGGCTAGCGGGGCCAGCCGAGCAGTACTTC

clone_size: once
j_call: TRBJ1-4
v_call: TRBV2
d_call: NA
cdr3_aa: CASSAQGQGRGEKLFF
cdr3_nt: TGTGCCAGCAGTGCCCAGGGTCAAGGGAGGGGTGAAAAACTGTTTTTT

clone_size: NA
j_call: TRBJ1-1
v_call: TRBV28
d_call: NA
cdr3_aa: CASNLAGSDTEAFF
cdr3_nt: TGTGCCAGCAACCTGGCCGGGTCGGACACTGAAGCTTTCTTT

clone_size: NA
j_call: TRBJ2-6
v_call: TRBV7-9
d_call: TRBD1
cdr3_aa: CASSGRTGGLAGANVLTF
cdr3_nt: TGTGCCAGCAGCGGACGGACAGGGGGCTTAGCCGGGGCCAACGTCCTGACTTTC

clone_size: few
j_call: TRBJ1-2
v_call: TRBV5-1
d_call: TRBD1
cdr3_aa: CASSLGTGPRGYTF
cdr3_nt: TGCGCCAGCAGCTTGGGGACAGGGCCCCGCGGCTACACCTTC

clone_size: once
j_call: TRBJ2-1
v_call: TRBV5-4
d_call: TRBD2
cdr3_aa: CASSPRDYYNEQFF
cdr3_nt: TGTGCCAGCAGCCCTCGGGACTACTACAATGAGCAGTTCTTC

clone_size: once
j_call: TRBJ1-2
v_call: TRBV19
d_call: NA
cdr3_aa: CASSIDRQGVGYGYTF
cdr3_nt: TGTGCCAGTAGTATAGATCGGCAGGGTGTGGGCTATGGCTACACCTTC

clone_size: few
j_call: TRBJ1-1
v_call: TRBV6-4
d_call: NA
cdr3_aa: CASRESMDTEAFF
cdr3_nt: TGTGCCAGCAGGGAGTCCATGGACACTGAAGCTTTCTTT

clone_size: NA
j_call: TRBJ2-3
v_call: TRBV7-9
d_call: TRBD1
cdr3_aa: CASSLGGQGYGDTQYF
cdr3_nt: TGTGCCAGCAGCTTAGGTGGACAGGGGTATGGAGATACGCAGTATTTT

clone_size: NA
j_call: TRBJ2-3
v_call: TRBV7-9
d_call: TRBD2
cdr3_aa: CASSLASGGDTQYF
cdr3_nt: TGTGCCAGCAGCTTGGCTAGCGGTGGAGATACGCAGTATTTT

clone_size: NA
j_call: TRBJ1-2
v_call: TRBV29-1
d_call: NA
cdr3_aa: CSVEGGGWNYGYTF
cdr3_nt: TGCAGCGTTGAAGGGGGGGGGTGGAACTATGGCTACACCTTC

clone_size: NA
j_call: TRBJ2-6
v_call: TRBV19
d_call: NA
cdr3_aa: CASSLRTAPSSGANVLTF
cdr3_nt: TGTGCCAGTAGTCTTCGGACAGCCCCTTCCTCTGGGGCCAACGTCCTGACTTTC

clone_size: NA
j_call: TRBJ2-5
v_call: TRBV2
d_call: TRBD2
cdr3_aa: CASSELREETQYF
cdr3_nt: TGTGCCAGCAGTGAGTTGCGGGAGGAGACCCAGTACTTC

clone_size: NA
j_call: TRBJ1-2
v_call: TRBV27
d_call: TRBD1
cdr3_aa: CASSSGQGGPSKGYTF
cdr3_nt: TGTGCCAGCAGTTCGGGACAGGGGGGCCCATCTAAGGGCTACACCTTC

clone_size: NA
j_call: TRBJ1-2
v_call: TRBV27
d_call: NA
cdr3_aa: CASSLRGTNYGYTF
cdr3_nt: TGTGCCAGCAGTTTACGGGGGACGAACTATGGCTACACCTTC

clone_size: NA
j_call: TRBJ2-7
v_call: TRBV5-4
d_call: NA
cdr3_aa: CASSLGGGGGKGEQYF
cdr3_nt: TGTGCCAGCAGCTTGGGTGGAGGCGGGGGCAAAGGCGAGCAGTACTTC

clone_size: NA
j_call: TRBJ2-3
v_call: TRBV5-1
d_call: TRBD1
cdr3_aa: CASSLVGQGAGDTQYF
cdr3_nt: TGCGCCAGCAGCTTGGTGGGACAGGGGGCGGGGGATACGCAGTATTTT

clone_size: NA
j_call: TRBJ1-4
v_call: TRBV2
d_call: NA
cdr3_aa: CASSEQGRSEKLFF
cdr3_nt: TGTGCCAGCAGCGAGCAGGGTAGAAGTGAAAAACTGTTTTTT

clone_size: NA
j_call: TRBJ2-1
v_call: TRBV5-1
d_call: TRBD2
cdr3_aa: CASSLEGGGYNEQFF
cdr3_nt: TGCGCCAGCAGCTTGGAAGGCGGGGGGTACAATGAGCAGTTCTTC

clone_size: NA
j_call: TRBJ2-5
v_call: TRBV7-3
d_call: NA
cdr3_aa: CASSTSPQETQYF
cdr3_nt: TGTGCCAGCTCCACTAGCCCCCAAGAGACCCAGTACTTC

clone_size: NA
j_call: TRBJ2-5
v_call: TRBV24-1
d_call: NA
cdr3_aa: CATSDLGQLNGETQYF
cdr3_nt: TGTGCCACCAGTGATTTGGGACAATTGAATGGGGAGACCCAGTACTTC

clone_size: NA
j_call: TRBJ2-3
v_call: TRBV6-1
d_call: TRBD2
cdr3_aa: CASSDSGGRDTQYF
cdr3_nt: TGTGCCAGCAGTGATAGCGGGGGAAGGGATACGCAGTATTTT

clone_size: NA
j_call: TRBJ2-3
v_call: TRBV11-3
d_call: NA
cdr3_aa: CASSPRGGTQYF
cdr3_nt: TGTGCCAGCAGCCCCCGCGGAGGTACGCAGTATTTT